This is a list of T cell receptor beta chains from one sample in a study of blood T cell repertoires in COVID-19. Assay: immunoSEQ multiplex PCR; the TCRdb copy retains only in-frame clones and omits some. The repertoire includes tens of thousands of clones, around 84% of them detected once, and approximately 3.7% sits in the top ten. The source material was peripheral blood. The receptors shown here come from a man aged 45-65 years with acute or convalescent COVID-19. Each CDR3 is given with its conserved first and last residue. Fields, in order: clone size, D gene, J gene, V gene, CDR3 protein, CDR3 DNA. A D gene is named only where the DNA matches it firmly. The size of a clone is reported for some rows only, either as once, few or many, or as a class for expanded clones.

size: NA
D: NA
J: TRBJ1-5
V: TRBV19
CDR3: CASGGKPQHF
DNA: TGTGCCAGTGGGGGGAAGCCCCAGCATTTT

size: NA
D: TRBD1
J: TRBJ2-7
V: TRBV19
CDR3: CASSGVARQGRSEQYF
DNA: TGTGCCAGTAGTGGTGTCGCGAGACAGGGAAGGAGCGAGCAGTACTTC

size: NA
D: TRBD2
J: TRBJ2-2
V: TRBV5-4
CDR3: CASRSSLVFGAGASTGELFF
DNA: TGTGCCAGCAGATCCAGTCTAGTTTTCGGCGCGGGAGCGTCAACCGGGGAGCTGTTTTTT

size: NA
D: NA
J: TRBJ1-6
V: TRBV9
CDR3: CASSVGTAYNSPLHF
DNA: TGTGCCAGCAGCGTAGGGACAGCCTATAATTCACCCCTCCACTTT

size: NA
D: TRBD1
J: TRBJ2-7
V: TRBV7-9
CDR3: CASSQRQGGEQYF
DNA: TGTGCCAGCAGCCAAAGACAGGGCGGCGAGCAGTACTTC

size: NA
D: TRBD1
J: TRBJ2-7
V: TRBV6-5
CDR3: CASSYSDRSYEQYF
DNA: TGTGCCAGCAGTTACTCGGACAGGTCCTACGAGCAGTACTTC

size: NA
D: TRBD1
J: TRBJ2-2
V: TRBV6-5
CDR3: CASSYSAGGNTGELFF
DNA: TGTGCCAGCAGTTACTCGGCAGGGGGAAACACCGGGGAGCTGTTTTTT

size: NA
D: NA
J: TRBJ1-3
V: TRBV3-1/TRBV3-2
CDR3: CASSQVGTGNTIYF
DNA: TGTGCCAGCAGCCAAGTGGGGACAGGAAACACCATATATTTT

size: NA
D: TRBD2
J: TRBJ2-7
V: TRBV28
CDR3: CATRYGGGSYEQYF
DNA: TGTGCCACCAGATACGGGGGGGGCTCCTACGAGCAGTACTTC

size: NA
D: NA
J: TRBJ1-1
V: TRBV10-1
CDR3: CASSEAGTGEAFF
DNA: TGCGCCAGCAGTGAAGCGGGTACCGGTGAAGCTTTCTTT

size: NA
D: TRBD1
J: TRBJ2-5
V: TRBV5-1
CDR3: CASSLDGQGLQETQYF
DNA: TGCGCCAGCAGCTTGGACGGACAGGGCCTCCAAGAGACCCAGTACTTC

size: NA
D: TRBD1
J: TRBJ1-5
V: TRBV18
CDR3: CASSSTGVYSNQPQHF
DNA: TGTGCCAGCTCAAGTACAGGGGTCTATAGCAATCAGCCCCAGCATTTT

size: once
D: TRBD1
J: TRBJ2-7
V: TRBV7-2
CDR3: CASSWTGASSYEQYF
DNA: TGTGCCAGCAGCTGGACAGGGGCGAGCTCCTACGAGCAGTACTTC

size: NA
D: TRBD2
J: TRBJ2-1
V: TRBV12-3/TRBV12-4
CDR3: CASLSGGYNEQFF
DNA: TGTGCCAGCCTGTCGGGAGGATACAATGAGCAGTTCTTC

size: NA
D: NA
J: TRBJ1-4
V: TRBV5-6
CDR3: CASSHGEKLFF
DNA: TGTGCCAGCAGCCACGGTGAAAAACTGTTTTTT

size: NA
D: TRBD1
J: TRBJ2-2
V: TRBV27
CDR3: CASRTGGAVGELFF
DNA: TGTGCCAGCAGGACAGGGGGCGCGGTCGGGGAGCTGTTTTTT

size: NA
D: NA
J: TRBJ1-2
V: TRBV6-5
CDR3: CASRRQPSNNGYTF
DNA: TGTGCCAGCAGGAGACAGCCCTCTAATAATGGCTACACCTTC

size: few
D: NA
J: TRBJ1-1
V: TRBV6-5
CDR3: CASSRQAEAFF
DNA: TGTGCCAGCAGTAGACAGGCTGAAGCTTTCTTT

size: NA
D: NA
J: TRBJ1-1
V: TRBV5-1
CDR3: CASSLAERNTEAFF
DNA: TGCGCCAGCAGCTTGGCTGAGAGGAACACTGAAGCTTTCTTT

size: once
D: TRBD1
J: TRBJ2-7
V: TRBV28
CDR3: CASNRQGAALYF
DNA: TGTGCCAGCAACCGACAGGGGGCGGCTCTGTACTTC

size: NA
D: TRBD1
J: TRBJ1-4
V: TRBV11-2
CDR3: CASSSPLFRGRVEKLFF
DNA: TGTGCCAGCAGCTCCCCTCTTTTCAGGGGGCGCGTTGAAAAACTGTTTTTT

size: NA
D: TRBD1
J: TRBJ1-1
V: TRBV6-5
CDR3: CASTTTGRGEAFF
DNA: TGTGCCAGCACCACGACAGGGCGGGGTGAAGCTTTCTTT

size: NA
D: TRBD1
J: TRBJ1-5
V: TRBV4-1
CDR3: CASSQDNRGGNQPQHF
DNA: TGCGCCAGCAGCCAGGATAACAGGGGAGGCAATCAGCCCCAGCATTTT

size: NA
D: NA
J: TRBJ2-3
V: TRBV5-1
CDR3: CASSSLGAGEIDTQYF
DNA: TGCGCCAGCAGCTCCCTGGGGGCAGGGGAAATTGATACGCAGTATTTT

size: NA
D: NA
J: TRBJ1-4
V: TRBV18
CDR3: CASSPRGQGRGEKLFF
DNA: TGTGCCAGCTCACCCCGTGGGCAGGGGCGCGGTGAAAAACTGTTTTTT

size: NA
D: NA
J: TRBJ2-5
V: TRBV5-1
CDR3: CASKEPAEETQYF
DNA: TGCGCCAGCAAGGAGCCAGCCGAAGAGACCCAGTACTTC

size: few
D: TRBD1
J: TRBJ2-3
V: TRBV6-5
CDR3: CASSLQGATDTQYF
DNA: TGTGCCAGCAGTCTCCAGGGGGCCACAGATACGCAGTATTTT

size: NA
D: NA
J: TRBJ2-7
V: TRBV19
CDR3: CASSIDRQSEQYF
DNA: TGTGCCAGTAGTATAGATCGACAGAGCGAGCAGTACTTC

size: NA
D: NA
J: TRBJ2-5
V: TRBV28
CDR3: CASAKRETQYF
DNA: TGTGCCAGCGCGAAACGAGAGACCCAGTACTTC

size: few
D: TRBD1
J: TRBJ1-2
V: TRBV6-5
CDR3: CASSSLGTGGNGYTF
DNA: TGTGCCAGCAGTTCCCTGGGGACAGGGGGCAATGGCTACACCTTC

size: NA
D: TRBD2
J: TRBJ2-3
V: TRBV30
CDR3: CAWSVEYLLRGLAGLTDTQYF
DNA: TGTGCCTGGAGTGTAGAATACCTCCTTAGGGGACTAGCGGGACTCACAGATACGCAGTATTTT

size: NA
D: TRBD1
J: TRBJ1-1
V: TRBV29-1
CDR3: CSSGHRGPEAFF
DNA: TGCAGCTCTGGCCACAGGGGCCCCGAAGCTTTCTTT

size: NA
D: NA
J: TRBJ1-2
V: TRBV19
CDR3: CASSIDPGRINGYTF
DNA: TGTGCCAGTAGTATAGATCCAGGCAGGATAAATGGCTACACCTTC

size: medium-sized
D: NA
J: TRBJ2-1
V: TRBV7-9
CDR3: CASSSLGEASYNEQFF
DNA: TGTGCCAGCAGCTCCCTAGGAGAGGCCTCCTACAATGAGCAGTTCTTC

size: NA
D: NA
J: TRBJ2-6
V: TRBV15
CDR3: CATSRDRGANVLTF
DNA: TGTGCCACCAGCAGAGATCGGGGGGCCAACGTCCTGACTTTC

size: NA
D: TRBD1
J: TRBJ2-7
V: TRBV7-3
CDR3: CASSLKGQGAHEQYF
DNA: TGTGCCAGCAGCTTAAAAGGTCAGGGGGCCCACGAGCAGTACTTC

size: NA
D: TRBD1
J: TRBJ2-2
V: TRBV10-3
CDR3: CAISVSRQGISTGELFF
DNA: TGTGCCATCAGTGTGAGTCGACAGGGAATTTCAACCGGGGAGCTGTTTTTT

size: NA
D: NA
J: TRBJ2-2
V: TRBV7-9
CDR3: CASSFGPESLYTGELFF
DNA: TGTGCCAGCAGCTTTGGTCCCGAGTCCCTGTACACCGGGGAGCTGTTTTTT

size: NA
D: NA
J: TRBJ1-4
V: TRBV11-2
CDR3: CASSFVAGGLGEKLFF
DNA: TGTGCCAGCAGCTTTGTCGCGGGGGGGCTTGGAGAAAAACTGTTTTTT

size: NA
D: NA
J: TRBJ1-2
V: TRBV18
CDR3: CASSPGRVSYGYTF
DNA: TGTGCCAGCTCACCAGGTCGGGTTAGCTATGGCTACACCTTC

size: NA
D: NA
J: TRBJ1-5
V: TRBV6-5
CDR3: CASSQAGASNQPQHF
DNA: TGTGCCAGCAGCCAAGCAGGGGCTAGCAATCAGCCCCAGCATTTT